What follows is one T cell receptor (beta chain) and its context. This CDR3 region has 9 residues. Trimming removed 3 bases at V and 7 bases at J, with 3 bases between. Per germline, CDR1 SQVTM and CDR2 ANQGSEA. TCRdb re-derived calls from the RT-PCR reads in MiXCR, one entry per CDR3 protein. This table holds about 39,000 distinct CDR3 sequences, more than 30% found once. These data belong to a study of patients and donors after allogeneic stem cell transplantation. Source material: blood, either unsorted or a sorted T cell fraction (not recorded which). V gene TRBV29-1 combines with J gene TRBJ1-1, with unresolved D. This sequence originates from a human donor who was either an allogeneic HSCT recipient or a stem cell or donor lymphocyte infusion donor (not recorded which). It is not recorded whose cells these are; they may come from a transplant donor. CDR3 DNA sequence: TGCAGCGTTGACAGTGAAGCTTTCTTT. Its protein product is CSVDSEAFF.